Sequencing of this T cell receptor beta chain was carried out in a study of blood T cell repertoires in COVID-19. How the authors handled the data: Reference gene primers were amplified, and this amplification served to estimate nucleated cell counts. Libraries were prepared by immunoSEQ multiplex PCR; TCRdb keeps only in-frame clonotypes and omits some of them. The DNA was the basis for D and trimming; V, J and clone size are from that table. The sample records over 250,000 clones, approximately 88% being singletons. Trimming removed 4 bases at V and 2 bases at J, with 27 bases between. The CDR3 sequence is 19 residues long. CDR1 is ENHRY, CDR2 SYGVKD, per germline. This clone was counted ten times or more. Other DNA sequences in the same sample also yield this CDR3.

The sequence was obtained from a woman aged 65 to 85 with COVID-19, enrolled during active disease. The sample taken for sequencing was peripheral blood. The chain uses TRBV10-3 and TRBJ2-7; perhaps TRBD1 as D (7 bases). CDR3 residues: CAISGKGAGGPPGAYEQYF. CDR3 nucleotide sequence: TGTGCCATCAGTGGGAAGGGGGCGGGCGGGCCACCGGGGGCCTACGAGCAGTACTTC.